This T cell receptor beta chain came from a study of blood T cell repertoires in COVID-19. Authors' analysis steps: By means of reference gene primer amplification, nucleated cell counts were estimated. The method was immunoSEQ multiplex PCR; TCRdb's version includes in-frame clones alone and lacks a portion of them. V and J calls and clone size are given by that table; D and trimming were obtained from the DNA. Here the sample spans tens of thousands of clones, roughly 85% being singletons. This CDR3 has 17 residues. Losses at the gene ends were 6 bases for V and 3 bases for J; bases not matched to a gene: 16. Germline lookup yields CDR1 SNHLY and CDR2 FYNNEI.

The chain links TRBV2 to TRBJ2-5; 7 bases are shared with TRBD2. The sequence was obtained from an elderly woman with active or convalescent COVID-19. Input material: peripheral blood. DNA for the CDR3: TGTGCCAGCAGCCAACTAGCGCCACCCAGACTGGAAGAGACCCAGTACTTC. Translation: CASSQLAPPRLEETQYF.